Sequencing of this T cell receptor beta chain was carried out in a study of cytomegalovirus exposure and HLA in healthy donors. Study conclusions and caveats: Cytomegalovirus-associated TCR beta chains were listed, numbering 150 to 200. For most TCR sequences rarity was the rule, although some public TCRs occurred in many donors.

Details on this clone: Its antigen is not known.

Germline-derived CDR1 and CDR2 are KGHSH and LQKENI. CDR3 length equals 15 residues. V lost 3 bases, J lost 2 bases, and 11 bases lay in between. Profiled with immunoSEQ multiplex PCR; TCRdb holds only in-frame clones, not every one. The sample shows roughly 60,000 clones, around 95% of them seen only once. The gene calls are TRBV18 and TRBJ2-1; D ambiguous. This TCR was sampled from a woman aged 18 to 35 in good health and CMV-seropositive. The specimen sequenced was PBMCs. The CDR3 loop is CASSPTAETYNEQFF. The CDR3 DNA reads as TGTGCCAGCTCACCCACCGCGGAAACCTACAATGAGCAGTTCTTC.